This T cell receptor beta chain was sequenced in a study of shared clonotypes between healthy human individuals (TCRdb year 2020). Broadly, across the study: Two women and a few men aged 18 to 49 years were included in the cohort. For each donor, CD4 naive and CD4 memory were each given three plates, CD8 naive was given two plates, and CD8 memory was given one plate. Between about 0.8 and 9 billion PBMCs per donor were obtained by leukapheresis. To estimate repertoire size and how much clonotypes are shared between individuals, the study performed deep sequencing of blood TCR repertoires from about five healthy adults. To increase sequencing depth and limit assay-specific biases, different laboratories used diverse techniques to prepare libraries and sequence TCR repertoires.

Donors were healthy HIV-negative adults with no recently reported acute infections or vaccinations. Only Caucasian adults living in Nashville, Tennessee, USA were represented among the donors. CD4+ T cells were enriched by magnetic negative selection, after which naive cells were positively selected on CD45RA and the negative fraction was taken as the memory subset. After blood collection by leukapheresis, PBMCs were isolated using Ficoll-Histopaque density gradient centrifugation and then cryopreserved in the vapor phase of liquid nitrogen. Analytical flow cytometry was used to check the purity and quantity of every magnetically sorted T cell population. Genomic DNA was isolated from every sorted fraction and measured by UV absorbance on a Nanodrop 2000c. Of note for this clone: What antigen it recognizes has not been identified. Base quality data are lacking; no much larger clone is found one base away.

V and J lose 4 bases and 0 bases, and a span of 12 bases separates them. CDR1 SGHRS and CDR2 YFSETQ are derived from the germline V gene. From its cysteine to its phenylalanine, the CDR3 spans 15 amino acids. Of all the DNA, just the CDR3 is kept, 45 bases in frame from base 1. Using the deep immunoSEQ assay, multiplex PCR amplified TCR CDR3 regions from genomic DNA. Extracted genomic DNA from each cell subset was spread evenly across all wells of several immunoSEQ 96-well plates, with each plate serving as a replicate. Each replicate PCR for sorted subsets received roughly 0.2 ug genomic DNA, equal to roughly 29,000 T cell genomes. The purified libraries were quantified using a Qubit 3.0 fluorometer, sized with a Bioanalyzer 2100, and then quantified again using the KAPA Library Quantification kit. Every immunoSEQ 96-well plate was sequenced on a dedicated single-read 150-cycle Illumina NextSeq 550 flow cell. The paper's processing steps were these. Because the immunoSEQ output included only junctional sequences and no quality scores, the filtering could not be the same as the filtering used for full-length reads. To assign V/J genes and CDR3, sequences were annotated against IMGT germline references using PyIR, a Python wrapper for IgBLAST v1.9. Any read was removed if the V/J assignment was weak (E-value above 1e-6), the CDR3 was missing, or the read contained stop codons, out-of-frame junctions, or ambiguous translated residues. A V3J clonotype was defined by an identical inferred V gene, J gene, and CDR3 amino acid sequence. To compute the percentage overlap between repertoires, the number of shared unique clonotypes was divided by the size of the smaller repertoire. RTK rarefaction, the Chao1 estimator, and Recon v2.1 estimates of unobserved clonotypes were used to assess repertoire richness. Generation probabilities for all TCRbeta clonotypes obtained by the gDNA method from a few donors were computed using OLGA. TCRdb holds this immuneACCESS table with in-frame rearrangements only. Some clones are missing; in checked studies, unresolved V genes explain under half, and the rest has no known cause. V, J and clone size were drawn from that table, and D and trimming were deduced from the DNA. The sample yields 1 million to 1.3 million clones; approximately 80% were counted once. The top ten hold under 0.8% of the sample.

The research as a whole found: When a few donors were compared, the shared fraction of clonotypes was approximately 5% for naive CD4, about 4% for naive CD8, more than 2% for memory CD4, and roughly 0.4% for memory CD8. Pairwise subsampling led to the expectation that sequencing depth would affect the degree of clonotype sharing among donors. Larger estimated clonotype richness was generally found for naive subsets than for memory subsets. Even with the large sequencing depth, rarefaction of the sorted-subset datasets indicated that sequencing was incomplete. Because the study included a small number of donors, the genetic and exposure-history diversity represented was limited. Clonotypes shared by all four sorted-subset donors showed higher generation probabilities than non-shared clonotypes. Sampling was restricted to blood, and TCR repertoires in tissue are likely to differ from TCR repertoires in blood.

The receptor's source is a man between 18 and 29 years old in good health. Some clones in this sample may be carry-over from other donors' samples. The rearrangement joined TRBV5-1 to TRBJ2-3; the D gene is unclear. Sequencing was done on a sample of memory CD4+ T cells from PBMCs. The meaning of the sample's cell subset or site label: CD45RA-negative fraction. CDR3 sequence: CASSRSQDSTDTQYF. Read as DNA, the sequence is TGCGCCAGCAGCCGGAGCCAGGATAGCACAGATACGCAGTATTTT. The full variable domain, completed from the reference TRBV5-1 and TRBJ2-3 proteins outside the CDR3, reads KAGVTQTPRYLIKTRGQQVTLSCSPISGHRSVSWYQQTPGQGLQFLFEYFSETQRNKGNFPGRFSGRQFSNSRSEMNVSTLELGDSALYLCASSRSQDSTDTQYFGPGTRLTVL.